A selection of T cell receptor beta chains follows, all from one sample in a study of blood T cell repertoires in COVID-19. The method was immunoSEQ multiplex PCR; TCRdb's version includes in-frame clones alone and lacks a portion of them. The sample contains about 230,000 clones, about four fifths of which appear only once. Material: PBMCs or T cells enriched from blood (not recorded which). These receptor sequences come from a man aged 55 to 70 who had recovered from COVID-19. CDR3s include the opening cysteine and the closing phenylalanine or tryptophan. The D gene is left open where the match is weak. Clone size is shown for a subset of rows, as once, few, many or a class of expanded clone.

D: .; J: TRBJ1-5; size: .; V: TRBV11-3; DNA: TGTGCCAGCAGCTTAGACGGCAGGGCTAATCAGCCCCAGCATTTT; CDR3: CASSLDGRANQPQHF
D: .; J: TRBJ2-7; size: .; V: TRBV10-3; DNA: TGTGCCATCAGTGGGGGGGTTACTCAGGGATCCGGCGAGCAGTACTTC; CDR3: CAISGGVTQGSGEQYF
D: TRBD1; J: TRBJ2-7; size: .; V: TRBV11-2; DNA: TGTGCCAGCAGCCGGACAGGGGGCGCGTACGAGCAGTACTTC; CDR3: CASSRTGGAYEQYF
D: .; J: TRBJ2-3; size: .; V: TRBV11-2; DNA: TGTGCCAGCAGTCGTTACCAGGGTGGCGGAGATACGCAGTATTTT; CDR3: CASSRYQGGGDTQYF
D: .; J: TRBJ1-2; size: once; V: TRBV12-3/TRBV12-4; DNA: TGTGCCAGCAGTTTGGGCCCCTATGGCTACACCTTC; CDR3: CASSLGPYGYTF
D: .; J: TRBJ1-1; size: .; V: TRBV19; DNA: TGTGCCAGTAGTGCCCAGAGGGGGACTGAAGCTTTCTTT; CDR3: CASSAQRGTEAFF
D: .; J: TRBJ1-5; size: .; V: TRBV7-8; DNA: TGTGCCAGCAGCCTAGACGGGGGAGCTCAGCCCCAGCATTTT; CDR3: CASSLDGGAQPQHF
D: TRBD1; J: TRBJ1-2; size: few; V: TRBV2; DNA: TGTGCCAGCAGTCTCGGCAGGGGGGTCTTAGGAGGCTACACCTTC; CDR3: CASSLGRGVLGGYTF
D: TRBD1; J: TRBJ2-3; size: .; V: TRBV5-3; DNA: TGTGCCAGAAGCCGTGGGACAGGAGGGGACACAGATACGCAGTATTTT; CDR3: CARSRGTGGDTDTQYF
D: TRBD2; J: TRBJ2-2; size: .; V: TRBV5-4; DNA: TGTGCCAGCAGCCCGGGGACTAGCGGGGGGATCAACACCGGGGAGCTGTTTTTT; CDR3: CASSPGTSGGINTGELFF
D: .; J: TRBJ2-3; size: .; V: TRBV4-3; DNA: TGCGCCAGCAGCCAAGATTTTACGAGCACTAGCACAGATACGCAGTATTTT; CDR3: CASSQDFTSTSTDTQYF
D: TRBD1; J: TRBJ1-2; size: .; V: TRBV6-5; DNA: TGTGCCAGCAGCCCAGGGGGATCCTCCTTTGGCTACACCTTC; CDR3: CASSPGGSSFGYTF
D: TRBD2; J: TRBJ2-3; size: .; V: TRBV24-1; DNA: TGTGCCACCAGTGCATTAGCGGGCCCTGCAGATACGCAGTATTTT; CDR3: CATSALAGPADTQYF
D: .; J: TRBJ2-5; size: once; V: TRBV6-5; DNA: TGTGCCAGCAGTACGAGGGAGACCCAGTACTTC; CDR3: CASSTRETQYF
D: TRBD2; J: TRBJ2-3; size: .; V: TRBV11-3; DNA: TGTGCCAGCAGCCCCGGGATAGCGGGGGGAACCACAGATACGCAGTATTTT; CDR3: CASSPGIAGGTTDTQYF
D: TRBD1; J: TRBJ2-3; size: .; V: TRBV5-1; DNA: TGCGCCAGCAGCCCGCAAAGGCAGGGGGCTGATACGCAGTATTTT; CDR3: CASSPQRQGADTQYF
D: TRBD1; J: TRBJ1-2; size: .; V: TRBV5-1; DNA: TGCGCCAGCAGCCGGGACAGGGGGCCCCCATGGGTTGGCTACACCTTC; CDR3: CASSRDRGPPWVGYTF
D: TRBD1; J: TRBJ1-2; size: .; V: TRBV6-5; DNA: TGTGCCAGCAGTTTAAAACAGGGGCCTAACTATGGCTACACCTTC; CDR3: CASSLKQGPNYGYTF
D: .; J: TRBJ1-1; size: .; V: TRBV7-9; DNA: TGTGCCAGCAGCTCCAGGTCGGGAGGGCCCACTGAAGCTTTCTTT; CDR3: CASSSRSGGPTEAFF
D: .; J: TRBJ1-4; size: .; V: TRBV30; DNA: TGTGCCTGGAGAATTGGGAGTGAAAAACTGTTTTTT; CDR3: CAWRIGSEKLFF
D: .; J: TRBJ2-3; size: .; V: TRBV11-2; DNA: TGTGCCAGCAGCTTAGTTCTAGAGGTAGATACGCAGTATTTT; CDR3: CASSLVLEVDTQYF
D: TRBD1; J: TRBJ1-3; size: .; V: TRBV18; DNA: TGTGCCAGCTCACCACGGACAGGGGAGGTTGGAAACACCATATATTTT; CDR3: CASSPRTGEVGNTIYF
D: .; J: TRBJ2-3; size: .; V: TRBV11-3; DNA: TGTGCCAGCAGCCGAACGGCAGGGTCAGATACGCAGTATTTT; CDR3: CASSRTAGSDTQYF
D: .; J: TRBJ2-7; size: .; V: TRBV7-9; DNA: TGTGCCAGCAGCTTAAGTGGAGTCGAGCAGTACTTC; CDR3: CASSLSGVEQYF
D: TRBD2; J: TRBJ2-3; size: .; V: TRBV9; DNA: TGTGCCAGCAGCGGTACTAGCGGGGGGGCCGTAGATACGCAGTATTTT; CDR3: CASSGTSGGAVDTQYF
D: TRBD1; J: TRBJ1-2; size: .; V: TRBV9; DNA: TGTGCCAGCAGCGTAGTAGCAGGGGGCAACTATGGCTACACCTTC; CDR3: CASSVVAGGNYGYTF
D: TRBD1; J: TRBJ2-6; size: once; V: TRBV19; DNA: TGTGCCAGCACCTCCCGGGACAGGGGGCCTGGGGCCAACGTCCTGACTTTC; CDR3: CASTSRDRGPGANVLTF
D: TRBD2; J: TRBJ2-5; size: few; V: TRBV2; DNA: TGTGCCAGCCTAGCGGGGGGATGGGAGACCCAGTACTTC; CDR3: CASLAGGWETQYF
D: TRBD1; J: TRBJ2-6; size: .; V: TRBV14; DNA: TGTGCCAGCAGGTCCGGGACAGGCAACTCTGGGGCCAACGTCCTGACTTTC; CDR3: CASRSGTGNSGANVLTF
D: TRBD1; J: TRBJ2-7; size: .; V: TRBV6-5; DNA: TGTGCCAGCAGCAGGACAGGGTACTACGAGCAGTACTTC; CDR3: CASSRTGYYEQYF
D: .; J: TRBJ1-1; size: once; V: TRBV4-2; DNA: TGTGCCAGCAGCCAAGAAAGCAGGACGGGAACTGAAGCTTTCTTT; CDR3: CASSQESRTGTEAFF
D: TRBD1; J: TRBJ2-1; size: .; V: TRBV18; DNA: TGTGCCAGCTCACCCGTACAGGGGGCGCGTGATGAGCAGTTCTTC; CDR3: CASSPVQGARDEQFF
D: TRBD1; J: TRBJ1-2; size: .; V: TRBV7-2; DNA: TGTGCCAGCAGCTCCCAGGGACAGGCCCTTTATGGCTACACCTTC; CDR3: CASSSQGQALYGYTF
D: TRBD1; J: TRBJ2-2; size: .; V: TRBV7-6; DNA: TGTGCCAGCAGCCACCGGGACAGGGGGCGTGGGGAGCTGTTTTTT; CDR3: CASSHRDRGRGELFF